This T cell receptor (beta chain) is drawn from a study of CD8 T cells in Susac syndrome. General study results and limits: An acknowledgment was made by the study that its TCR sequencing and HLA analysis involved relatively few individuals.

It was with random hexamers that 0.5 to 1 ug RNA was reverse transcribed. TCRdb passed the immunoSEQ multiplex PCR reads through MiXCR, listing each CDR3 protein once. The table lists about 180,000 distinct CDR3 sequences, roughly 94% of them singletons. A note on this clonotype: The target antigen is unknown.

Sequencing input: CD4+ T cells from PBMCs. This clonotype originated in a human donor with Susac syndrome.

CDR3 in amino acids: CASSQLGTDQFF. CDR3 bases: TGTGCCAGCAGCCAACTCGGGACTGATCAGTTCTTC. The rearrangement uses TRBV28 and TRBJ2-1, with a tentative D call TRBD2 (6 bases). This CDR3 has 12 residues. V gave up 6 bases and J gave up 13 bases, with 16 bases separating them. CDR1 and CDR2 from the germline V gene are MDHEN and SYDVKM.